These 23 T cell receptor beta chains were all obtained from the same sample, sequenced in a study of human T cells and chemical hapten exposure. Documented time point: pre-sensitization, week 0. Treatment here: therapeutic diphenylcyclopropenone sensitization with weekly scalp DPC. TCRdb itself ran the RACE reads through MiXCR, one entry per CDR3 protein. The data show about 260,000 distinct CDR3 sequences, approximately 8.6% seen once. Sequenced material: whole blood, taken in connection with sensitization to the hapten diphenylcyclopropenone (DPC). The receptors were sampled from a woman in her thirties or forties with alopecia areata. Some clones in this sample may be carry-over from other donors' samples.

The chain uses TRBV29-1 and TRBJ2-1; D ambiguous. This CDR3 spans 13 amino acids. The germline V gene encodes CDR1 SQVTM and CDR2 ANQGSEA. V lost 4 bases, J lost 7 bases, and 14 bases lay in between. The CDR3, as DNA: TGCAGCGTTGGTAATTTAGGTGGGAATGAGCAGTTCTTC. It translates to CSVGNLGGNEQFF.

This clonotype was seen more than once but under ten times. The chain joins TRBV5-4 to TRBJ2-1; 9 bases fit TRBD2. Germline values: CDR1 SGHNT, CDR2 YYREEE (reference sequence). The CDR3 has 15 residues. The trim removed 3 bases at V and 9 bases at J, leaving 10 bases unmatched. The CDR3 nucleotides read TGTGCCAGCAGCTCCCTGGGACTAGCTTTTGGTGAGCAGTTCTTC. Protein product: CASSSLGLAFGEQFF.

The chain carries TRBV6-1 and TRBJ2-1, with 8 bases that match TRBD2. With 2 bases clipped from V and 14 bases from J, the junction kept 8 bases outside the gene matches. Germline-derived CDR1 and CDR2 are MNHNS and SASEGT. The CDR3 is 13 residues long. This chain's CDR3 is CASSEFQREFKFF. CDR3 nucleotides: TGTGCCAGCAGTGAATTCCAGCGGGAGTTTAAGTTCTTC.

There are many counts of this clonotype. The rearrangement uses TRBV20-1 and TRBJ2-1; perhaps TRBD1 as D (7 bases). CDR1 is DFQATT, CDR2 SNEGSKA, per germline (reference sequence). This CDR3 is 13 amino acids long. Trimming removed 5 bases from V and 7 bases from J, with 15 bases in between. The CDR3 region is CSAPRQGGNEQFF. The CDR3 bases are TGCAGTGCTCCCAGACAGGGAGGAAATGAGCAGTTCTTC.

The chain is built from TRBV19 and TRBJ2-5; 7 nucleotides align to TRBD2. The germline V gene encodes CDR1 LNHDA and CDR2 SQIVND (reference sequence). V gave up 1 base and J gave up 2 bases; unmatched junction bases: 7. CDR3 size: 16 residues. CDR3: CASSIVRLAEQETQYF. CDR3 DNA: TGTGCCAGTAGTATAGTACGGCTAGCGGAACAAGAGACCCAGTACTTC.

The CDR3 sequence: CSAPGLREKLFF. The CDR3 DNA follows: TGCAGCGCACCGGGTCTAAGGGAAAAACTGTTTTTT. V and J are TRBV29-1 and TRBJ1-4, with D hard to call. Germline CDR1 SQVTM, CDR2 ANQGSEA. V shed 7 bases and J shed 8 bases, with 14 bases lying between them. This CDR3 contains 12 residues.

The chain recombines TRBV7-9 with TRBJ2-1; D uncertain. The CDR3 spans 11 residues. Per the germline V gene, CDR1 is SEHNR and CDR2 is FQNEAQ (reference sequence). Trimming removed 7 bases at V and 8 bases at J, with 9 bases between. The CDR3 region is CASTPAHEQFF. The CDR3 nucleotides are TGTGCCAGCACCCCCGCCCATGAGCAGTTCTTC.

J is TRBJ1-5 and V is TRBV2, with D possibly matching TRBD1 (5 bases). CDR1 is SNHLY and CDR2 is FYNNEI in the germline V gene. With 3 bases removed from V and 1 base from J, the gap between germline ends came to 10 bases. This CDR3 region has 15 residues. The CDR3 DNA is TGTGCCAGCAGTGATAGGGGTTTAAGCAATCAGCCCCAGCATTTT. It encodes CASSDRGLSNQPQHF.

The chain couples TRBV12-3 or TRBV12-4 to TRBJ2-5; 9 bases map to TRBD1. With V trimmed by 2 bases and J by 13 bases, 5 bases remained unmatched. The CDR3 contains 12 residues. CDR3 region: CASSLNRDRAYF. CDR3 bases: TGTGCCAGCAGTTTAAACCGGGACAGGGCGTACTTC.

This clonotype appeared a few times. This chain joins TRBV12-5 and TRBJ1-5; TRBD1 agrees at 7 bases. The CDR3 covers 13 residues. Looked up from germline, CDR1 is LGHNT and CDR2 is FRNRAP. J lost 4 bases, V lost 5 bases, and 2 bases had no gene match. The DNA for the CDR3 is TGTGCTAGTGGTCAGGACAGGAATCAGCCCCAGCATTTT. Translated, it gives CASGQDRNQPQHF.

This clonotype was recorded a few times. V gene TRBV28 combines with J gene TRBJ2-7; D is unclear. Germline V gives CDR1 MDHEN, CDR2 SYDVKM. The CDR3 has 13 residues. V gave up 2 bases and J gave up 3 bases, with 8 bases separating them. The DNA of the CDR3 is TGTGCCAGCAGTTTAGTCGCGAGCTACGAGCAGTACTTC. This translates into CASSLVASYEQYF.

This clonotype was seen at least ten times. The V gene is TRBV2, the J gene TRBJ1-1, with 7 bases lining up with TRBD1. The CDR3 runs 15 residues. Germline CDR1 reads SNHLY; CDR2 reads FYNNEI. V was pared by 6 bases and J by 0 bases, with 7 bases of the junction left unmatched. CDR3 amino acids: CASRVETGLNTEAFF. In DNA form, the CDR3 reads TGTGCCAGCAGGGTCGAGACAGGGTTGAACACTGAAGCTTTCTTT.

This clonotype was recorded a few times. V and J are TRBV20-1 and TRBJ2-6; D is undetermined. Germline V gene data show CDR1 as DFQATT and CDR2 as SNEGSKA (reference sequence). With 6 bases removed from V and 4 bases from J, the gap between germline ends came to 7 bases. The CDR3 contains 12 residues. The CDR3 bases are TGCAGTGCCCCCCACGGGGCCAACGTCCTGACTTTC. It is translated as CSAPHGANVLTF.

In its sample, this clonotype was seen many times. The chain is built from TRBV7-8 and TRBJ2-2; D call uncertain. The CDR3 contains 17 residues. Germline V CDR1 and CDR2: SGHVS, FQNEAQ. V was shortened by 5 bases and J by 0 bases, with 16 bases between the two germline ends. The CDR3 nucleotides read TGTGCCAGCAGCCCTTACCGACGGCGGACGAACACCGGGGAGCTGTTTTTT. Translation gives CASSPYRRRTNTGELFF.

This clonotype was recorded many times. CDR3 region: CASSPAGLPGNTIYF. For the CDR3, the DNA is TGTGCCAGCAGCCCCGCGGGACTTCCTGGAAACACCATATATTTT. The rearrangement uses TRBV11-2 and TRBJ1-3; a weak D match, TRBD1 (5 bases). Trimming left V 5 bases short and J 2 bases short, with 13 bases between. This CDR3 contains 15 residues. Germline values: CDR1 SGHAT, CDR2 FQNNGV.

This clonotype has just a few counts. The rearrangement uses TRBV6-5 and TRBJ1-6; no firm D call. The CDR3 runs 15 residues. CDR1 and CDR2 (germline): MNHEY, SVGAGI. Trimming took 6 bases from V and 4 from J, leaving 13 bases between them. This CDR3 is CASSRTNPYNSPLHF. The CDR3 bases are TGTGCCAGCAGCCGAACCAACCCTTATAATTCACCCCTCCACTTT.

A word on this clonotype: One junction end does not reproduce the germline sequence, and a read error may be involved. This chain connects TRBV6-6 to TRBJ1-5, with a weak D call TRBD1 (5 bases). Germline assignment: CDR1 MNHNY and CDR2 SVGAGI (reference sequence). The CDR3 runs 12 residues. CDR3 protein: CASSYVRDLANF. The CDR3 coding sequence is TGTGCCAGCAGTTACGTGCGGGACCTCGCCAATTTT.

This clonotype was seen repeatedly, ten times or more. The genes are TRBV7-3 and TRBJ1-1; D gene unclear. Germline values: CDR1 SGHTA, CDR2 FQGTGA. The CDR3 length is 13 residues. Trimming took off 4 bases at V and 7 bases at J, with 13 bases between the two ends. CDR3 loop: CASSSQAGGEAFF. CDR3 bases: TGTGCCAGCAGCTCTCAGGCGGGTGGTGAAGCTTTCTTT.

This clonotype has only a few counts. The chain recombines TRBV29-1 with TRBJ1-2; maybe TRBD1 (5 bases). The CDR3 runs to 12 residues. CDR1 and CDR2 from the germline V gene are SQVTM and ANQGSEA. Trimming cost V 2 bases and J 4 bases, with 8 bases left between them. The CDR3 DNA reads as TGCAGCGTTGAACGGGGGAGCTATGGCTACACCTTC. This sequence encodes CSVERGSYGYTF.

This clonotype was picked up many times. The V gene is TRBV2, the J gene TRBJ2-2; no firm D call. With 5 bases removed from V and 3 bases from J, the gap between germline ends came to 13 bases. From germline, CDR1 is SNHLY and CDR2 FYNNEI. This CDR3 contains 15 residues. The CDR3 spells CASSRTETDTGELFF. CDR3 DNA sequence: TGTGCCAGCAGTCGGACGGAGACGGACACCGGGGAGCTGTTTTTT.

The CDR3 loop reads CASRERDVDTQYF. DNA of the CDR3: TGTGCCAGCCGCGAGCGGGACGTAGATACGCAGTATTTT. V is TRBV6-1 and J is TRBJ2-3; 7 bases are a match to TRBD2. Germline V gene sequence: CDR1 MNHNS, CDR2 SASEGT. The V and J ends lost 8 bases and 5 bases, in that order; junction bases with no gene match: 7. The CDR3 runs 13 residues.

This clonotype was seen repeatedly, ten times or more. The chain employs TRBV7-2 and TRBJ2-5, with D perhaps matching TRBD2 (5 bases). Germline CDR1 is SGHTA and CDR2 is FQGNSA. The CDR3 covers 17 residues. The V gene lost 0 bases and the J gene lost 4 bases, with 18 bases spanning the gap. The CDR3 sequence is CASSLARVFGGPETQYF. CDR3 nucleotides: TGTGCCAGCAGCTTAGCGCGGGTCTTCGGAGGCCCAGAGACCCAGTACTTC.

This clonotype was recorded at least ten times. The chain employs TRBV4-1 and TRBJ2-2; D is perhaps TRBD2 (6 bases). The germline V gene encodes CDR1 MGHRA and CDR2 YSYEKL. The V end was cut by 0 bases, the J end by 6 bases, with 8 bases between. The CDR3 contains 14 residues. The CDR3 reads CASSQEEGSGELFF. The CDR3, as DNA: TGCGCCAGCAGCCAAGAGGAGGGGTCCGGGGAGCTGTTTTTT.